This T cell receptor beta chain was documented in a study of blood T cell repertoires in COVID-19. Across the whole study: T cells, B-cell-depleted T cells, or PBMCs provided the cDNA or gDNA that served as material.

Libraries were prepared by immunoSEQ multiplex PCR; TCRdb keeps only in-frame clonotypes and omits some of them. The table has over 13,000 clones, 90% seen once. The V gene's germline CDR1 is MDHEN and CDR2 SYDVKM. The CDR3 loop spans 15 amino acids. V lost 6 bases and J lost 4, with 16 bases in between. Input material: peripheral blood. The chain is built from TRBV28 and TRBJ1-5, with D perhaps matching TRBD1 (6 bases). The origin of this receptor is a human donor in a cohort sampled during active COVID-19. In DNA form, the CDR3 reads TGTGCCAGCAGGGATTGGACAGACTATAATCAGCCCCAGCATTTT. Translated, it gives CASRDWTDYNQPQHF.